Listed below are T cell receptor beta chains from one sample, sequenced in a study of cytomegalovirus exposure and HLA in healthy donors. Measured with immunoSEQ multiplex PCR; TCRdb has only the in-frame clones, and not every one. Among roughly 120,000 clones listed, around three quarters were seen once. Input material: PBMCs. These receptors were obtained from a woman in her fifties or sixties in good health and CMV-seropositive. Each CDR3 is given with its conserved first and last residue.

J gene | V gene | CDR3 protein
TRBJ2-1 | TRBV27 | CASSQLAGGNNEQFF
TRBJ1-1 | TRBV18 | CASSLGTGETEAFF
TRBJ1-1 | TRBV4-1 | CASSQVCRQSFCDAFF
TRBJ1-3 | TRBV7-9 | CSSSSGYSGNTIYF
TRBJ1-1 | TRBV10-3 | CAIRGGDGTEAFF
TRBJ2-3 | TRBV9 | CASSIEQGYDTDTQYF
TRBJ2-7 | TRBV2 | CASSEAPQGAYEQYF
TRBJ1-1 | TRBV11-3 | CASSLEFRGRNTEAFF
TRBJ2-3 | TRBV10-2 | CASSGGLAGGPRFTDTQYF
TRBJ1-6 | TRBV11-2 | CASSSNPQGIAPLHF
TRBJ1-5 | TRBV6-5 | CASRTRQQGDQPQHF
TRBJ1-2 | TRBV7-9 | CASSTRGGQGAGGYTF
TRBJ1-3 | TRBV30 | CAWTQQGSGNTIYF
TRBJ1-2 | TRBV28 | CASSSSAPNIVGYTF
TRBJ1-2 | TRBV16 | CASSQSRELYGYTF
TRBJ1-1 | TRBV4-1 | CASRNRDWQNTEAFF
TRBJ1-6 | TRBV7-3 | CASSLLSTGDSPLHF
TRBJ1-2 | TRBV5-6 | CASSVQASNYGYTF
TRBJ2-1 | TRBV27 | CASSSGQTYNEQFF
TRBJ1-4 | TRBV7-2 | CASSLVQAEKLFF
TRBJ1-1 | TRBV14 | CASSQGIWGREMNTEAFF
TRBJ2-3 | TRBV6-4 | CASSEGQDTDTQYF
TRBJ2-1 | TRBV7-9 | CASSQAITRESGFF
TRBJ2-1 | TRBV27 | CASSERTGTREFF
- | TRBV30 | CAWRRSLLAGAYEQYF
TRBJ1-2 | TRBV27 | CASRPTGIIYYGYTF
TRBJ2-1 | TRBV7-2 | CASSLGLAGGEQFF